The clone carrying this T cell receptor (beta chain) was counted ten times or more. Its specificity is unknown. Time point specified: newly diagnosed GD, antithyroid drugs for less than 3 months. From PBMCs, RNA was extracted and then used to make the TCR library. This specimen belongs to a study of regulatory T cells in long-lasting Graves disease. Study-wide results and limits: Segments TRBV28, TRBJ1-2 and TRBJ2-5 showed preferential usage in persistent disease.

Germline V gene data show CDR1 as DFQATT and CDR2 as SNEGSKA (reference sequence). With 0 bases clipped from V and 10 bases from J, the junction kept 19 bases outside the gene matches. This CDR3 contains 18 residues. CDR3 regions were amplified by Arm-PCR using iRepertoire HTBI primers to build TCR beta libraries. TCRdb used MiXCR to reprocess the multiplex PCR reads, holding one entry per CDR3 protein. The table includes around 470,000 distinct CDR3 sequences, around 13% detected once. This sample was also put to use in a study of T cells in Graves' hyperthyroidism and ophthalmopathy.

Sample: peripheral blood mononuclear cells (PBMCs), taken at new diagnosis, from a patient treated with antithyroid drugs. The origin of this receptor is a woman between 45 and 60 years old with Graves disease. The V gene is TRBV20-1, the J gene TRBJ2-1; 9 bases map to TRBD2. The DNA of the CDR3 is TGCAGTGCTAGAGACCAATTAGCAATAGCGGGAGAATCGTGGGAGCAGTTCTTC. Encoded protein: CSARDQLAIAGESWEQFF.